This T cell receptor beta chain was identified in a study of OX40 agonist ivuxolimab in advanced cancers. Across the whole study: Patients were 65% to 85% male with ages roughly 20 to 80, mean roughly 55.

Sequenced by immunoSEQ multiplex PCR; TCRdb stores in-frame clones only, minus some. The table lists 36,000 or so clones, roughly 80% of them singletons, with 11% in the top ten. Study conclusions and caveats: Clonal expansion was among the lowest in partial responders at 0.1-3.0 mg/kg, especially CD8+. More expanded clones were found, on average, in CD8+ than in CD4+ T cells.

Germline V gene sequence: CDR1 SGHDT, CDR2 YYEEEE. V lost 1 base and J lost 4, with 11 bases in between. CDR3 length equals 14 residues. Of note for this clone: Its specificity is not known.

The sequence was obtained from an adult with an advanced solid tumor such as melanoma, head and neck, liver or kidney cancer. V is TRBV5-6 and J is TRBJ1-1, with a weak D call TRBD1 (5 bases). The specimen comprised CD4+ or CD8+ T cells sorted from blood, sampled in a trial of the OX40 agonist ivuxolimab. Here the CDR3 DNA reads TGTGCCAGCAGCTTGCACCGGGGGGTCACTGAAGCTTTCTTT. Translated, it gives CASSLHRGVTEAFF.